A selection of T cell receptor beta chains follows, all from one sample in a study of shared clonotypes between healthy human individuals. The assay was immunoSEQ multiplex PCR, and TCRdb's table has in-frame clones only and misses some. The sample consists of approximately 530,000 clones, 90% to 97% of them appearing once. Sample: naive CD4+ T cells sorted from blood. These receptors all come from a woman in her twenties or thirties in good health. CDR3s include the opening cysteine and the closing phenylalanine or tryptophan. D genes are given only for firm matches. Not every row has a clone size; where given, it reads once, few, many or a size class.

15	.	TRBV7-6	.	TRBJ2-3	CASSAVRSMPDTQYF	TGTGCCAGCAGCGCCGTCCGGAGTATGCCAGATACGCAGTATTTT
15	.	TRBV7-3	TRBD1	TRBJ2-1	CASSRGQGSYNEQFF	TGTGCCAGCAGTCGGGGACAGGGTTCCTACAATGAGCAGTTCTTC
11	once	TRBV9	.	TRBJ2-1	CASSAQDEQFF	TGTGCCAGCAGCGCTCAAGATGAGCAGTTCTTC
14	.	TRBV11-2	TRBD1	TRBJ2-5	CASSLGTGPETQYF	TGTGCCAGCAGCTTAGGGACAGGGCCCGAGACCCAGTACTTC
15	.	TRBV6-5	TRBD2	TRBJ2-2	CASSYLGTSIGELFF	TGTGCCAGCAGTTACCTAGGGACTAGTATTGGGGAGCTGTTTTTT
18	.	TRBV27	.	TRBJ2-3	CASSQGLWGRSPWDTQYF	TGTGCCAGCAGTCAAGGCCTGTGGGGGAGGTCACCCTGGGATACGCAGTATTTT
12	once	TRBV6-1	.	TRBJ1-2	CASSELGYGYTF	TGTGCCAGCAGTGAACTGGGGTATGGCTACACCTTC
14	.	TRBV28	TRBD1	TRBJ2-5	CATRRQGEQETQYF	TGTGCCACCAGACGACAGGGGGAACAAGAGACCCAGTACTTC
16	.	TRBV19	TRBD2	TRBJ2-1	CASSMIAGGPYNEQFF	TGTGCCAGTAGTATGATCGCGGGAGGGCCGTACAATGAGCAGTTCTTC
14	.	TRBV18	.	TRBJ1-2	CASSPPGGDYGYTF	TGTGCCAGCTCACCCCCTGGGGGGGACTATGGCTACACCTTC
14	.	TRBV5-1	.	TRBJ1-2	CASRKQGPNYGYTF	TGCGCCAGCAGAAAACAGGGACCTAACTATGGCTACACCTTC
13	.	TRBV28	.	TRBJ1-2	CASSLVQGYGYTF	TGTGCCAGCAGTTTAGTTCAGGGGTATGGCTACACCTTC
14	.	TRBV18	.	TRBJ1-1	CASSPGYAHTEAFF	TGTGCCAGCTCACCCGGGTATGCCCACACTGAAGCTTTCTTT
11	.	TRBV30	.	TRBJ1-1	CAWSTNTEAFF	TGTGCCTGGAGTACAAACACTGAAGCTTTCTTT